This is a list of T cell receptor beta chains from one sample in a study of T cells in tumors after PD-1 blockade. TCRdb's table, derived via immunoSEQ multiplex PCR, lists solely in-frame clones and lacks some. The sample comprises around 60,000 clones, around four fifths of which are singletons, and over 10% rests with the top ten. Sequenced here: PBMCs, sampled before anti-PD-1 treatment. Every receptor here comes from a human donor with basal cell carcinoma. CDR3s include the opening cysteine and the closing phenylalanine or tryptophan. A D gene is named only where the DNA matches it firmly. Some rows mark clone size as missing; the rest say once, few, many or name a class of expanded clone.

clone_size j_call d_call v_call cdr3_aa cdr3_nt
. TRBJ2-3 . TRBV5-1 CASSWGDTQYF TGCGCCAGCAGCTGGGGGGATACGCAGTATTTT
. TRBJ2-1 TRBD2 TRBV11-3 CASSPRAGGGYNEQFF TGTGCCAGCAGCCCCCGTGCAGGCGGGGGATACAATGAGCAGTTCTTC
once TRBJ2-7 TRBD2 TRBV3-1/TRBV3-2 CASSRDTEIGFGGGLYEQYF TGTGCCAGCAGCCGGGACACCGAAATTGGGTTCGGCGGGGGGTTATACGAGCAGTACTTC
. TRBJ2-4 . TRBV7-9 CASTPTGLDIQYF TGTGCCAGCACCCCGACAGGTCTGGACATTCAGTACTTC
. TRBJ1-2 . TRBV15 CATSRDPPGARGYTF TGTGCCACCAGCAGAGATCCCCCGGGGGCGCGGGGCTACACCTTC
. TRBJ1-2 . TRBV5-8 CASSPRQKDYGYTF TGTGCCAGCAGCCCTCGACAGAAGGACTATGGCTACACCTTC
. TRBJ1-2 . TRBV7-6 CASSRDIGAFNYGYTF TGTGCCAGCAGCCGGGACATCGGGGCCTTCAACTATGGCTACACCTTC
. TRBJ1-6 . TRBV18 CASSPRPVSYNSPLHF TGTGCCAGCTCACCGCGGCCAGTGTCCTATAATTCACCCCTCCACTTT
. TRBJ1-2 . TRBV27 CASSLTGLYYGYTF TGTGCCAGCAGTTTAACGGGACTTTACTATGGCTACACCTTC
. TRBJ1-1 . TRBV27 CASSLSIMRVVGTEAFF TGTGCCAGCAGTTTATCGATTATGAGGGTTGTAGGCACTGAAGCTTTCTTT
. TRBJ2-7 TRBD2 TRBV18 CASSPSRSGGDEQYF TGTGCCAGCTCACCATCGCGGTCGGGGGGAGACGAGCAGTACTTC
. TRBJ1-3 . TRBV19 CASSIIGRDTIYF TGTGCCAGTAGTATCATCGGGAGGGACACCATATATTTT
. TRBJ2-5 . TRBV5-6 CASSLNRETQYF TGTGCCAGCAGCTTGAATAGGGAGACCCAGTACTTC
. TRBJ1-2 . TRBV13 CASSKDGYGYTF TGTGCCAGCAGCAAGGACGGATATGGCTACACCTTC
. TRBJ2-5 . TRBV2 CASSSTGAETQYF TGTGCCAGCAGTTCAACAGGCGCGGAGACCCAGTACTTC
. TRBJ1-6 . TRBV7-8 CASSVNRDRGSPLHF TGTGCCAGCAGCGTAAACAGGGATCGGGGTTCACCCCTCCACTTT
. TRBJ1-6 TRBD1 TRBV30 CAWRLRGSSYNSPLHF TGTGCCTGGAGGCTCAGGGGGAGCTCCTATAATTCACCCCTCCACTTT
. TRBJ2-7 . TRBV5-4 CASSGTGYEQYF TGTGCCAGCAGCGGAACAGGCTACGAGCAGTACTTC
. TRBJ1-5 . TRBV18 CASSLSGGGNNQPQHF TGTGCCAGCTCACTTTCAGGTGGGGGAAACAATCAGCCCCAGCATTTT
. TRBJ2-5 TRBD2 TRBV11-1 CASRGASGGGETQYF TGTGCCAGCAGAGGTGCTAGCGGGGGCGGGGAGACCCAGTACTTC
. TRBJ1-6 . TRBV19 CASSIRRLGSYNSPLHF TGTGCCAGTAGTATACGGCGCCTCGGCTCCTATAATTCACCCCTCCACTTT
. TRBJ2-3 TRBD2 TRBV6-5 CASRKTSGGPDTQYF TGTGCCAGCAGAAAGACTAGCGGGGGTCCAGATACGCAGTATTTT
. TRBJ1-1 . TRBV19 CASILGGYTEAFF TGTGCCAGTATCCTCGGGGGGTACACTGAAGCTTTCTTT
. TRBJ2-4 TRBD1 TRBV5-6 CASSLATGGYAINIQYF TGTGCCAGCAGCTTGGCCACAGGGGGCTACGCAATAAACATTCAGTACTTC
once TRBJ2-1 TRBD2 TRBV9 CASSAWTSVDEQFF TGTGCCAGCAGCGCCTGGACTAGCGTTGATGAGCAGTTCTTC
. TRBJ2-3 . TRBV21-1 CASSKGGLWVNTQYF TGTGCCAGCAGCAAAGGAGGCCTATGGGTAAATACGCAGTATTTT
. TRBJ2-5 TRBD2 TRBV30 CAWSGDAGGPETQYF TGTGCCTGGAGTGGGGATGCGGGGGGGCCTGAGACCCAGTACTTC
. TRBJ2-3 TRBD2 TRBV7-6 CATRGRGLSTDTQYF TGTGCCACGCGTGGGCGGGGGTTAAGCACAGATACGCAGTATTTT
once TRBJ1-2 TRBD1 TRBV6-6 CASSYSRQGENYGYTF TGTGCCAGCAGTTACTCGAGACAGGGTGAGAACTATGGCTACACCTTC
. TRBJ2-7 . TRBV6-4 CASSKEDGPYEQYF TGTGCCAGCAGTAAAGAGGACGGCCCCTACGAGCAGTACTTC
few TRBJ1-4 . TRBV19 CATGTEATNEKLFF TGTGCCACAGGGACGGAGGCAACTAATGAAAAACTGTTTTTT
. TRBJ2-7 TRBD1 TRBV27 CASSLQRGRKTYEQYF TGTGCCAGCAGTTTACAGAGGGGGCGGAAGACCTACGAGCAGTACTTC
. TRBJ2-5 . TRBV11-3 CASSDQRALARLQETQYF TGTGCCAGCAGCGACCAGCGAGCGTTGGCGCGGCTTCAAGAGACCCAGTACTTC
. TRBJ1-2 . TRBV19 CASSNTGGYGYTF TGTGCCAGTAGTAATACGGGCGGCTATGGCTACACCTTC
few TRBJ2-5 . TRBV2 CASSEFVPQETQYF TGTGCCAGCAGTGAGTTCGTACCCCAAGAGACCCAGTACTTC
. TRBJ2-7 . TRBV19 CASSQGGEQYF TGTGCCAGTAGTCAGGGGGGAGAGCAGTACTTC
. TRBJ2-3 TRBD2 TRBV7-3 CASSLNGLAGVDTQYF TGTGCCAGCAGCTTAAATGGGCTAGCGGGGGTTGATACGCAGTATTTT
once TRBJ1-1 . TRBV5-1 CASSRGGNTEAFF TGCGCCAGCAGCCGAGGGGGGAACACTGAAGCTTTCTTT
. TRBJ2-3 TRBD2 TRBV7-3 CASSSAAGAGGPGTQYF TGTGCCAGCAGCTCCGCCGCGGGGGCGGGGGGGCCAGGTACGCAGTATTTT
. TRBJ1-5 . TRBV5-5 CASSLGWRQPQHF TGTGCCAGCAGCTTGGGTTGGAGGCAGCCCCAGCATTTT
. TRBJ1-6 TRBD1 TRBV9 CASGTGGSPLHF TGTGCCAGTGGGACAGGGGGCTCACCCCTCCACTTT
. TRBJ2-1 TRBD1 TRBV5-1 CASSIQQGGEQFF TGCGCCAGCAGCATACAACAGGGGGGTGAGCAGTTCTTC
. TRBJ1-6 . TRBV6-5 CASGTGRISPLHF TGTGCCAGCGGCACAGGGAGGATATCACCCCTCCACTTT
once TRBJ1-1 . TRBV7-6 CASSLVRGRNTEAFF TGTGCCAGCAGCTTAGTGCGGGGGAGGAACACTGAAGCTTTCTTT
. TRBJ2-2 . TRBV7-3 CASSLQRQRGAGELFF TGTGCCAGCAGCTTACAGAGACAGAGGGGTGCCGGGGAGCTGTTTTTT
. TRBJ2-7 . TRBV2 CASSGARGRGEQYF TGTGCCAGCAGTGGAGCCAGGGGAAGAGGCGAGCAGTACTTC
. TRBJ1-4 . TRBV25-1 CASSDSPASLTNEKLFF TGTGCCAGCAGTGATAGTCCCGCGTCTCTAACTAATGAAAAACTGTTTTTT
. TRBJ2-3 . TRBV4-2 CASSQAGGASTDTQYF TGTGCCAGCAGCCAAGCCGGCGGGGCGAGCACAGATACGCAGTATTTT
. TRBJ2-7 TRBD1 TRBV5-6 CASSYRQGKEEQYF TGTGCCAGCAGCTATCGACAGGGGAAGGAAGAGCAGTACTTC
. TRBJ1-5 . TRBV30 CAWSAREGQPQHF TGTGCCTGGAGTGCAAGGGAGGGGCAGCCCCAGCATTTT
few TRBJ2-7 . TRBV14 CASSPIAGTYSTYEQYF TGTGCCAGCAGCCCCATAGCCGGGACCTACTCCACCTACGAGCAGTACTTC
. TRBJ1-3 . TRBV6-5 CASSYSFSGNTIYF TGTGCCAGCAGTTACAGTTTCTCTGGAAACACCATATATTTT
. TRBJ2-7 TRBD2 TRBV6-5 CASSTTSGGSYEQYF TGTGCCAGCAGTACTACTAGCGGGGGCTCCTACGAGCAGTACTTC
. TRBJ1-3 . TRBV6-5 CASSTQRVSGNTIYF TGTGCCAGCAGTACGCAACGTGTCTCTGGAAACACCATATATTTT
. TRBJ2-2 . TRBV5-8 CASSLVLFVGTRATGELFF TGTGCCAGCAGCTTGGTACTTTTCGTGGGCACGCGGGCCACCGGGGAGCTGTTTTTT